The TCR beta chain under discussion was sequenced for a study of blood T cell repertoires in COVID-19. This clone was detected once. Methods used by the authors: Cell counts per sample came from amplifying reference gene primers. Sequencing was performed with immunoSEQ multiplex PCR; in TCRdb, only in-frame clones are kept and a portion is missing. The V and J calls and clone size come from that table; D and trimming were worked out from the DNA. This repertoire shows 150,000 to 190,000 clones, around 84% found once; its top ten account for around 7.8%. This clonotype originated in a man in his fifties or sixties who had recovered from COVID-19. The sample comprised PBMCs or T cells enriched from blood (not recorded which).

CDR3: CASGGGGLAGFIDTQYF. DNA for the CDR3: TGTGCTAGTGGCGGGGGAGGTCTAGCGGGGTTCATTGATACGCAGTATTTT. The V call is TRBV12-5, the J call TRBJ2-3; 9 bases match TRBD2. The CDR3 runs to 17 residues. CDR1 is LGHNT and CDR2 is FRNRAP in the germline V gene. J gave up 6 bases and V 6 bases, and 16 bases lay outside the gene matches.